The next 28 T cell receptor beta chains were all read from a single sample in a study of identical twins. From the 5' RACE reads, TCRdb called clonotypes with MiXCR, one entry per CDR3 protein. The data contain roughly 720,000 distinct CDR3 sequences, about 20% of them singletons. This sample also appeared in a second study, on T cells expressing NK-cell markers.

Input material: PBMCs. These receptors all come from a woman in her late teens or twenties in good health.

This sequence joins TRBV7-2 and TRBJ2-7; a possible D gene is TRBD2 (5 bases). V was trimmed by 4 bases and J by 7 bases, leaving 20 bases between them. CDR1 and CDR2 (germline): SGHTA, FQGNSA. CDR3 length: 15 residues. Here the CDR3 DNA reads TGTGCCAGCAGCTCGCCCAGTTACGGGGTGAGGGAGCAGTACTTC. Its protein product is CASSSPSYGVREQYF. Variable domain in full (rest from reference TRBV7-2 and TRBJ2-7): GAGVSQSPSNKVTEKGKDVELRCDPISGHTALYWYRQSLGQGLEFLIYFQGNSAPDKSGLPSDRFSAERTGGSVSTLTIQRTQQEDSAVYLCASSSPSYGVREQYFGPGTRLTVT.

The gene calls are TRBV7-9 and TRBJ2-1; TRBD1 matches at 8 bases. This CDR3 has 16 residues. Germline CDR1 reads SEHNR; CDR2 reads FQNEAQ (reference sequence). The V segment lost 5 bases and the J segment 5 bases; nucleotides outside the gene matches: 11. CDR3 bases: TGTGCCAGCAGCGCACGGCGCCAGGGGGCTAACAATGAGCAGTTCTTC. Residues: CASSARRQGANNEQFF.

This clonotype was seen a few times. V usage is TRBV20-1 and J usage is TRBJ2-5, with 11 positions matching TRBD2. CDR1 is DFQATT, CDR2 SNEGSKA, per germline (reference sequence). Germline trimming cut 5 bases from V and 5 bases from J; bases unmatched to any gene: 13. There are 16 residues in the CDR3. The DNA of the CDR3 is TGCAGTGCTGATGTCCTATTACTAGCGGGAGTGGAGACCCAGTACTTC. Translating it yields CSADVLLLAGVETQYF.

The chain uses TRBV5-1 and TRBJ1-2, with D hard to call. The CDR3 contains 14 residues. Germline V gives CDR1 SGHRS, CDR2 YFSETQ. V dropped 2 bases and J dropped 2 bases, with 10 bases sitting between them. The CDR3 sequence is CASSFSGSNYGYTF. The CDR3 DNA sequence: TGCGCCAGCAGCTTCTCCGGGTCCAACTATGGCTACACCTTC. Combining the CDR3 with reference TRBV5-1 and TRBJ1-2 gives the whole variable domain KAGVTQTPRYLIKTRGQQVTLSCSPISGHRSVSWYQQTPGQGLQFLFEYFSETQRNKGNFPGRFSGRQFSNSRSEMNVSTLELGDSALYLCASSFSGSNYGYTFGSGTRLTVV.

V is TRBV29-1 and J is TRBJ2-5; D is undetermined. The V end was cut by 3 bases, the J end by 5 bases, with 16 bases between. Germline V gene data show CDR1 as SQVTM and CDR2 as ANQGSEA. The length of the CDR3 is 14 residues. CDR3 sequence (DNA): TGCAGCGTTGAGACCCGCCGGTTGGGGGAGACCCAGTACTTC. Translated, it gives CSVETRRLGETQYF.

This clonotype showed up just a few times. This chain links TRBV11-1 with TRBJ2-3; D may be TRBD2 (6 bases). V lost 4 bases and J 0 bases, leaving 11 bases between the germline ends. The germline CDR1 and CDR2 sequences are SGHAT and FQDESV (reference sequence). The CDR3 runs 15 residues. The CDR3 sequence: CASSSGTRSTDTQYF. In nucleotides, the CDR3 is TGTGCCAGCAGCTCCGGGACTCGAAGCACAGATACGCAGTATTTT.

The chain uses TRBV29-1 and TRBJ2-4, with 9 bases aligning to TRBD1. The CDR3 runs to 13 residues. The V gene's germline CDR1 is SQVTM and CDR2 ANQGSEA. V was clipped by 3 bases and J by 9 bases; unmatched bases: 6. CDR3 protein: CSVDKGQGSIQYF. The CDR3 DNA follows: TGCAGCGTTGATAAGGGACAGGGCAGCATTCAGTACTTC.

The chain joins TRBV19 to TRBJ2-7; D may be TRBD1 or TRBD2 (5 bases each). CDR3 length equals 11 residues. V was cut by 6 bases and J by 7 bases, with 10 bases left in between. Germline CDR1 LNHDA, CDR2 SQIVND (reference sequence). CDR3 sequence reads: CASSMGPEQYF. CDR3 coding DNA: TGTGCCAGTAGCATGGGACCTGAGCAGTACTTC.

The chain employs TRBV20-1 and TRBJ1-1, with D perhaps TRBD1 (5 bases). The CDR3 runs 14 residues. Trimming removed 0 bases at V and 6 bases at J, with 14 bases between. Germline assignment: CDR1 DFQATT and CDR2 SNEGSKA (reference sequence). CDR3 region: CSARDQPGSAEAFF. CDR3 DNA: TGCAGTGCTAGAGATCAGCCAGGGTCAGCTGAAGCTTTCTTT.

This clonotype was picked up a small number of times. V and J are TRBV7-9 and TRBJ1-1; TRBD1 agrees at 8 bases. The junction had 12 bases not matched to a gene; V was cut back by 5 bases and J by 10 bases. The CDR3 length is 14 residues. Germline V gene data show CDR1 as SEHNR and CDR2 as FQNEAQ (reference sequence). CDR3 amino acids: CASSPQGAIGGAFF. CDR3 coding DNA: TGTGCCAGCAGCCCCCAGGGGGCTATTGGGGGAGCTTTCTTT.

This clonotype was seen a handful of times. The rearrangement links TRBV5-1 to TRBJ2-7; TRBD1 might be the D (6 bases). Germline V gene sequence: CDR1 SGHRS, CDR2 YFSETQ. The CDR3 has 16 amino acids. V lost 4 bases to trimming and J lost 7 bases, with 24 bases between them. Here the CDR3 reads CASSLLTGGVTGEQYF. DNA of the CDR3: TGCGCCAGCAGCCTCCTAACCGGTGGGGTTACAGGGGAGCAGTACTTC.

This clonotype was counted between two and nine times. The V and J genes are TRBV29-1 and TRBJ1-5, with D possibly being TRBD1 (5 bases). The germline V gene encodes CDR1 SQVTM and CDR2 ANQGSEA. This CDR3 is built from 13 residues. V was trimmed by 4 bases and J by 7 bases, leaving 14 bases between them. The CDR3 DNA reads as TGCAGCGTTGGTTTAGGGGCATCGCAGCCCCAGCATTTT. Translation gives CSVGLGASQPQHF.

This chain connects TRBV7-9 to TRBJ2-7; D may correspond to TRBD1 or TRBD2 (5 bases each). Germline-derived CDR1 and CDR2 are SEHNR and FQNEAQ (reference sequence). The CDR3 length is 14 residues. V was trimmed by 5 bases and J by 9 bases, leaving 20 bases between them. DNA of the CDR3: TGTGCCAGCAGCACCCCGGAGGACAAGGGCAGGCAGTACTTC. It translates to CASSTPEDKGRQYF.

This clonotype has a count of ten or more. V is TRBV15 and J is TRBJ2-1; 7 bases line up with TRBD2. V was clipped by 8 bases and J by 5 bases; unmatched bases: 9. This CDR3 contains 14 residues. Germline values: CDR1 LNHNV, CDR2 YYDKDF (reference sequence). CDR3 in DNA: TGTGCCACCCTCGGGGCTAGCGGACACAATGAGCAGTTCTTC. Translation gives CATLGASGHNEQFF.

The chain combines TRBV5-4 with TRBJ2-7; 7 bases line up with TRBD2. The CDR3 has 15 residues. The germline CDR1 and CDR2 sequences are SGHNT and YYREEE (reference sequence). V was pared by 0 bases and J by 3 bases, with 6 bases of the junction left unmatched. The CDR3 region is CASSLGGDYLYEQYF. The CDR3 DNA is TGTGCCAGCAGCTTGGGGGGGGACTACCTCTACGAGCAGTACTTC.

This clonotype was seen repeatedly, ten times or more. J is TRBJ2-1 and V is TRBV6-1; 8 bases are shared with TRBD1. After removal of 6 bases from V and 9 bases from J, the junction contained 13 bases not matched to a gene. CDR3 length: 15 amino acids. Germline V CDR1 and CDR2: MNHNS, SASEGT. The CDR3 sequence: CASRGSMGQAGEQFF. CDR3 sequence (DNA): TGTGCCAGCAGAGGCTCTATGGGACAGGCGGGTGAGCAGTTCTTC.

The chain carries TRBV7-9 and TRBJ2-1; no firm D call. This CDR3 is 15 amino acids long. The V end lost 5 bases, the J end lost 7 bases, and 18 bases lay between the germline ends. Germline values: CDR1 SEHNR, CDR2 FQNEAQ (reference sequence). The CDR3 loop reads CASSPRRPLGNEQFF. Here the CDR3 DNA reads TGTGCCAGCAGCCCCAGACGGCCCCTGGGGAATGAGCAGTTCTTC.

This clonotype has more than one count but fewer than ten. V and J are TRBV6-5 and TRBJ1-2, with D unresolved. The CDR3 extends over 14 amino acids. Per germline, CDR1 MNHEY and CDR2 SVGAGI. The ends were cut back, 2 bases at V and 6 bases at J, with 13 bases in the middle. In DNA form, the CDR3 reads TGTGCCAGCAGTTACGTTTGGGCGGAAGATGGCTACACCTTC. It specifies CASSYVWAEDGYTF.

V usage is TRBV20-1 and J usage is TRBJ2-1; the D gene is possibly TRBD2 (5 bases). Germline-derived CDR1 and CDR2 are DFQATT and SNEGSKA (reference sequence). This CDR3 has 16 amino acids. Trimming shortened V by 0 bases and J by 12 bases, and 24 bases separated the two germline ends. In nucleotides, the CDR3 is TGCAGTGCTAGAGATCCGATTGTTGTCCACTCCGGAGGGCAGTTCTTC. Its translation is CSARDPIVVHSGGQFF.

This clonotype was seen a handful of times. The V gene is TRBV12-3 or TRBV12-4, the J gene TRBJ2-3; D gene uncertain. The CDR3 is 15 residues long. Trimming took 5 bases from V and 0 from J, leaving 12 bases between them. The CDR3 DNA sequence: TGTGCCAGCAGTGAAGTTATGGCTAGCACAGATACGCAGTATTTT. This sequence encodes CASSEVMASTDTQYF.

The V and J genes are TRBV6-2 or TRBV6-3 and TRBJ2-7; D perhaps matches TRBD1 (5 bases). CDR1 is MNHEY and CDR2 is SVGEGT in the germline V gene. V dropped 2 bases and J dropped 3 bases, with 11 bases sitting between them. CDR3 length: 14 residues. Here the CDR3 reads CASSYRGNHYEQYF. The CDR3 bases are TGTGCCAGCAGTTACAGGGGAAACCACTACGAGCAGTACTTC.

This clonotype was counted ten times or more. V is TRBV12-3 or TRBV12-4 and J is TRBJ2-1; 11 nucleotides line up with TRBD1. J was trimmed by 7 bases and V by 7 bases; bases with no gene match: 6. The length of the CDR3 is 14 residues. CDR3 in DNA: TGTGCCAGCATCGGGACAGGGGGATATAATGAGCAGTTCTTC. Translated, it gives CASIGTGGYNEQFF.

This clonotype was detected a few times. This chain connects TRBV12-3 or TRBV12-4 to TRBJ1-5; unclear D gene. The CDR3 sequence is 14 residues long. The germline V and J ends were trimmed by 4 bases and 7 bases, with 14 bases remaining between them. CDR3 DNA sequence: TGTGCCAGCAGTTCCCGGGAGGGTGGGCAGCCCCAGCATTTT. Its protein is CASSSREGGQPQHF.

The chain has TRBV5-1 and TRBJ2-1; D remains ambiguous. This CDR3 has 12 amino acids. With 0 bases removed from V and 9 bases from J, the gap between germline ends came to 7 bases. Germline V gene data show CDR1 as SGHRS and CDR2 as YFSETQ. CDR3 sequence (DNA): TGCGCCAGCAGCTTGGCAGGAGCTGAGCAGTTCTTC. It yields the protein CASSLAGAEQFF.

The chain has TRBV27 and TRBJ2-7; 10 bases agree with TRBD1. From germline, CDR1 is MNHEY and CDR2 SMNVEV (reference sequence). This CDR3 has 16 amino acids. The junction had 10 bases not matched to a gene; V was cut back by 2 bases and J by 6 bases. The CDR3 region has the DNA TGTGCCAGCAGTTTACTCCTCGGGACAGGGGCTCTCGAGCAGTACTTC. It encodes CASSLLLGTGALEQYF.

This clonotype was detected only a few times. V is TRBV5-5 and J is TRBJ2-7; D may be TRBD1 or TRBD2 (5 bases each). Trimming pared 3 bases from V and 4 bases from J, leaving 14 bases between. CDR1 is SGHKS and CDR2 is YYEKEE in the germline V gene (reference sequence). The CDR3 consists of 14 residues. The CDR3, as DNA: TGTGCCAGCAGCTGGGGGTCCGGGGTGTACGAGCAGTACTTC. This codes for CASSWGSGVYEQYF.

This chain uses TRBV4-1 with TRBJ2-1, with 13 bases identical to TRBD2. The CDR3 runs to 16 residues. V lost 7 bases and J lost 5; bases outside the gene matches: 8. The germline V gene encodes CDR1 MGHRA and CDR2 YSYEKL. The CDR3 loop reads CASKTSGGAENNEQFF. CDR3 sequence (DNA): TGCGCCAGCAAAACTAGCGGGGGGGCCGAGAACAATGAGCAGTTCTTC.

The table lists this clonotype with many counts. This sequence joins TRBV12-3 or TRBV12-4 and TRBJ2-5, with D tentatively TRBD2 (5 bases). The CDR3 has 11 residues. V gave up 3 bases and J gave up 7 bases, with 6 bases separating them. CDR3 nucleotide sequence: TGTGCCAGCAGTTTGGGGAGGACCCAGTACTTC. Translating it yields CASSLGRTQYF.